This entry is about one T cell receptor beta chain. The PCR used 60 Vbeta and 13 Jbeta primers. TCRdb's table, derived via immunoSEQ multiplex PCR, lists solely in-frame clones and lacks some. The sample carries over 100,000 clones, 66% recorded once. The sample comes from a study of cytomegalovirus exposure and HLA in healthy donors. The junction had 15 bases not matched to a gene; V was cut back by 4 bases and J by 6 bases. This CDR3 comprises 17 residues. The germline gives CDR1 MNHEY, CDR2 SMNVEV (reference sequence). Sequencing input: PBMCs. This TCR was recovered from a man younger than 35 in good health and CMV-seronegative. The chain carries TRBV27 and TRBJ2-7, with 10 bases matching TRBD1. This CDR3 reads CASSSLDRGFIVGEQYF. DNA for the CDR3: TGTGCCAGCAGTTCCCTGGACAGGGGGTTTATCGTGGGCGAGCAGTACTTC.